Following are 17 T cell receptor beta chains from one sample sequenced in a study of cytomegalovirus exposure and HLA in healthy donors. Method: immunoSEQ multiplex PCR; TCRdb's copy keeps in-frame clones and lacks some. There are more than 300,000 clones in the sample; about nine tenths occur only once, and 0.83% lies in the top ten. The sequencing input was PBMCs. These receptors all come from a young woman in good health and CMV-seronegative.

The chain combines TRBV19 with TRBJ2-7, with 7 bases lining up with TRBD2. CDR3 length: 13 residues. Germline CDR1 LNHDA, CDR2 SQIVND (reference sequence). Unmatched junction bases numbered 7, after V lost 6 bases and J lost 5 bases. The CDR3 DNA reads as TGTGCCAGTAGGTCGCGGGAGACCCACGAGCAGTACTTC. Protein product: CASRSRETHEQYF. The full variable domain, rest sourced from reference TRBV19 and TRBJ2-7, is DGGITQSPKYLFRKEGQNVTLSCEQNLNHDAMYWYRQDPGQGLRLIYYSQIVNDFQKGDIAEGYSVSREKKESFPLTVTSAQKNPTAFYLCASRSRETHEQYFGPGTRLTVT.

The rearrangement uses TRBV18 and TRBJ2-7; 9 positions agree with TRBD1. Germline CDR1 and CDR2: KGHSH and LQKENI. The CDR3 runs to 14 residues. Trimming took 4 bases from V and 3 from J; bases not matched to a gene: 4. CDR3: CASSLGDRVYEQYF. CDR3 DNA sequence: TGTGCCAGCTCACTGGGGGACAGGGTCTACGAGCAGTACTTC.

This chain joins TRBV6-5 and TRBJ2-1; tentative D call: TRBD1 (5 bases). The CDR3 is made up of 13 amino acids. Trimming removed 0 bases from V and 10 bases from J, with 10 bases in between. Germline V gene sequence: CDR1 MNHEY, CDR2 SVGAGI. DNA for the CDR3: TGTGCCAGCAGTTACTCTGGCTACAGGGAGCAGTTCTTC. Amino acids: CASSYSGYREQFF.

The rearrangement links TRBV5-4 to TRBJ2-1; 11 nucleotides align to TRBD2. This CDR3 spans 18 amino acids. Unmatched junction bases numbered 13, after V lost 0 bases and J lost 8 bases. The germline V gene encodes CDR1 SGHNT and CDR2 YYREEE (reference sequence). The CDR3 is CASSLGTLLAGARDEQFF. The CDR3, as DNA: TGTGCCAGCAGCTTGGGGACCTTACTAGCGGGAGCCAGGGATGAGCAGTTCTTC.

Written as DNA, the CDR3 is TGTGCCACCAGCCTCCACAGGAACACTGAAGCTTTCTTT. Its translation is CATSLHRNTEAFF. The chain couples TRBV15 to TRBJ1-1; D is unclear. This CDR3 spans 13 amino acids. CDR1 and CDR2 (germline): LNHNV, YYDKDF (reference sequence). With 5 bases removed from V and 1 base from J, the gap between germline ends came to 8 bases.

The rearrangement uses TRBV27 and TRBJ2-3; D perhaps matches TRBD2 (5 bases). The CDR3 length is 15 residues. CDR1 and CDR2 (germline): MNHEY, SMNVEV (reference sequence). V lost 6 bases, J lost 0 bases, and 13 bases lay in between. The CDR3 is CASSLQIASTDTQYF. The CDR3 DNA reads as TGTGCCAGCAGCCTACAGATAGCGAGCACAGATACGCAGTATTTT.

The V and J genes are TRBV10-2 and TRBJ1-4, with D maybe TRBD1 (5 bases). The germline gives CDR1 WSHSY, CDR2 SAAADI. V shed 4 bases and J shed 3 bases, with 9 bases lying between them. This CDR3 contains 14 residues. CDR3 loop: CASSATGANEKLFF. The CDR3 bases are TGCGCCAGCAGTGCAACAGGAGCTAATGAAAAACTGTTTTTT.

CDR3 coding DNA: TGTGCCAGCAGTTTATGGTACAGCCCGAACACCGGGGAGCTGTTTTTT. It yields the protein CASSLWYSPNTGELFF. The V call is TRBV27, the J call TRBJ2-2; D is ambiguous. Trimming pared 1 base from V and 0 bases from J, leaving 9 bases between. The germline CDR1 and CDR2 sequences are MNHEY and SMNVEV (reference sequence). This CDR3 comprises 16 residues.

CDR3 DNA: TGTGCCAGCTTCAACTCCAAAAACATTCAGTACTTC. It is translated as CASFNSKNIQYF. The gene calls are TRBV28 and TRBJ2-4; D call uncertain. The CDR3 has 12 amino acids. V was trimmed by 8 bases and J by 2 bases, leaving 7 bases between them. Germline values: CDR1 MDHEN, CDR2 SYDVKM.

This clone was found once. This chain connects TRBV25-1 to TRBJ1-5, with D unclear. The germline CDR1 and CDR2 sequences are MGHDK and SYGVNS. The CDR3 runs 15 residues. Trimming pared 5 bases from V and 0 bases from J, leaving 11 bases between. CDR3 loop: CASSRGSNSNQPQHF. CDR3 in DNA: TGTGCCAGCAGTCGGGGATCCAATAGCAATCAGCCCCAGCATTTT. The full variable domain, with the rest looked up from reference TRBV25-1 and TRBJ1-5, is EADIYQTPRYLVIGTGKKITLECSQTMGHDKMYWYQQDPGMELHLIHYSYGVNSTEKGDLSSESTVSRIRTEHFPLTLESARPSHTSQYLCASSRGSNSNQPQHFGDGTRLSIL.

The chain employs TRBV28 and TRBJ2-7, with 8 bases lining up with TRBD2. The J segment lost 6 bases and the V segment lost 7 bases, leaving 11 bases of the junction unmatched. CDR1 is MDHEN, CDR2 SYDVKM, per germline. The CDR3 is 14 residues long. The CDR3 DNA is TGTGCCAGCACAGAACCGGGACTAGTAATCGAGCAGTACTTC. Translated: CASTEPGLVIEQYF.

The chain links TRBV4-1 to TRBJ2-1; a weak D match, TRBD1 (5 bases). Germline V gene lookup returns CDR1 MGHRA and CDR2 YSYEKL. V was clipped by 0 bases and J by 7 bases, with 16 bases between them. The CDR3 runs to 16 residues. CDR3 sequence: CASSQDRETVGNEQFF. DNA for the CDR3: TGCGCCAGCAGCCAAGATCGAGAGACAGTCGGGAATGAGCAGTTCTTC.

The chain joins TRBV5-5 to TRBJ2-1; TRBD1 matches at 8 bases. Germline CDR1 SGHKS, CDR2 YYEKEE (reference sequence). CDR3 length: 15 amino acids. Germline trimming cut 4 bases from V and 5 bases from J; bases unmatched to any gene: 8. For the CDR3, the DNA is TGTGCCAGCAGCCCTCAGGACAGGGCCAACAATGAGCAGTTCTTC. Protein: CASSPQDRANNEQFF.

This sequence joins TRBV7-9 and TRBJ1-4, with 7 bases identical to TRBD1. Looked up from germline, CDR1 is SEHNR and CDR2 is FQNEAQ (reference sequence). The CDR3 runs 15 residues. After removal of 2 bases from V and 4 bases from J, the junction contained 4 bases not matched to a gene. DNA for the CDR3: TGTGCCAGCAGCTTACGGGCAGGGGGTAATGAAAAACTGTTTTTT. This sequence encodes CASSLRAGGNEKLFF. The full variable domain, completed using reference TRBV7-9 and TRBJ1-4, is DTGVSQNPRHKITKRGQNVTFRCDPISEHNRLYWYRQTLGQGPEFLTYFQNEAQLEKSRLLSDRFSAERPKGSFSTLEIQRTEQGDSAMYLCASSLRAGGNEKLFFGSGTQLSVL.

This clone was observed a handful of times. This chain uses TRBV2 with TRBJ2-1, with D possibly matching TRBD2 (6 bases). With 6 bases removed from V and 7 bases from J, the gap between germline ends came to 25 bases. The CDR3 contains 17 residues. CDR1 is SNHLY and CDR2 is FYNNEI in the germline V gene. CDR3: CASRKRIAVSVGNEQFF. The CDR3 coding sequence is TGTGCCAGCAGGAAGAGAATAGCGGTTAGTGTTGGGAATGAGCAGTTCTTC. The variable domain in full, with the rest retrieved from reference TRBV2 and TRBJ2-1, is EPEVTQTPSHQVTQMGQEVILRCVPISNHLYFYWYRQILGQKVEFLVSFYNNEISEKSEIFDDQFSVERPDGSNFTLKIRSTKLEDSAMYFCASRKRIAVSVGNEQFFGPGTRLTVL.

The chain couples TRBV9 to TRBJ2-1, with 9 bases that match TRBD2. Unmatched junction bases numbered 2, after V lost 0 bases and J lost 4 bases. The CDR3 is 15 residues long. CDR1 is SGDLS and CDR2 is YYNGEE in the germline V gene. The CDR3 bases are TGTGCCAGCAGCGTAGATAGCGGGAGATACAATGAGCAGTTCTTC. This gives the protein CASSVDSGRYNEQFF.

V and J are TRBV7-9 and TRBJ2-1; D is unresolved. V shed 7 bases and J shed 0 bases, with 13 bases lying between them. CDR3 length: 15 residues. In germline, CDR1 is SEHNR, CDR2 FQNEAQ (reference sequence). The CDR3 region is CASTSPQSSYNEQFF. The CDR3 DNA reads TGTGCCAGCACCTCCCCCCAGTCCTCCTACAATGAGCAGTTCTTC.